The 29 T cell receptor beta chains below come from one sample, sequenced in a study of molecular identifiers for immune sequencing clone quantification. TCRdb re-called the PCR reads through MiXCR, storing one row per CDR3 protein. There are about half a million distinct CDR3 sequences in the sample; 25% occur only once, and about 0.75% lies in the top ten. Sequencing was performed on naive CD8+ T cells from blood, with Jurkat cell RNA spiked in. The sample's subset: FACS-sorted CD8+CD4-CCR7+CD45RA+ naive T cells. The receptors were gathered from a human donor in good health. Some libraries in this study had Jurkat cell RNA spiked in.

This clonotype appeared many times. The chain is built from TRBV12-3 or TRBV12-4 and TRBJ2-3, with 8 bases aligning to TRBD2. Trimming at V came to 7 bases and at J to 4 bases, leaving 7 bases not matched to a gene. This CDR3 is built from 14 residues. This chain's CDR3 is CASTPGLESDTQYF. The CDR3 DNA is TGTGCCAGCACCCCGGGACTAGAATCAGATACGCAGTATTTT.

The rearrangement links TRBV4-1 to TRBJ1-4; D is unresolved. Per germline, CDR1 MGHRA and CDR2 YSYEKL. V lost 4 bases and J lost 0, with 12 bases in between. The CDR3 contains 16 residues. The CDR3, as DNA: TGCGCCAGCAGCCCCCAGACGGCACCAACTAATGAAAAACTGTTTTTT. This translates into CASSPQTAPTNEKLFF.

The CDR3 loop is CASSSVYNYEQYF. As DNA, the CDR3 is TGTGCCAGCAGCTCAGTATACAACTACGAGCAGTACTTC. The chain carries TRBV7-2 and TRBJ2-7; D is unclear. This CDR3 comprises 13 residues. From germline, CDR1 is SGHTA and CDR2 FQGNSA. Trimming pared 4 bases from V and 3 bases from J, leaving 10 bases between. Variable domain in full (rest from reference TRBV7-2 and TRBJ2-7): GAGVSQSPSNKVTEKGKDVELRCDPISGHTALYWYRQSLGQGLEFLIYFQGNSAPDKSGLPSDRFSAERTGGSVSTLTIQRTQQEDSAVYLCASSSVYNYEQYFGPGTRLTVT.

This clonotype has a handful of counts. The J gene is TRBJ1-5, the V gene TRBV5-6, with D unresolved. CDR1 and CDR2 from the germline V gene are SGHDT and YYEEEE. The ends were cut back, 1 base at V and 3 bases at J, with 17 bases in the middle. The CDR3 consists of 17 residues. The CDR3 reads CASSLTTRLVANQPQHF. In DNA, the CDR3 is TGTGCCAGCAGCTTGACAACGAGGTTGGTGGCCAATCAGCCCCAGCATTTT.

This clonotype came up many times. The chain uses TRBV29-1 and TRBJ2-3; no clear D gene. V gave up 7 bases and J gave up 5 bases, with 10 bases separating them. Germline V gene sequence: CDR1 SQVTM, CDR2 ANQGSEA. CDR3 size: 11 residues. The CDR3 DNA is TGCAGCGCTCCCGGCGTAGATACGCAGTATTTT. Residues: CSAPGVDTQYF.

In nucleotides, the CDR3 is TGTGCCAGCAGCCCGTTAGCGGGGGGGCCCCCGTACTTC. This translates into CASSPLAGGPPYF. V and J are TRBV7-6 and TRBJ2-7; TRBD2 aligns across 11 bases. The CDR3 has 13 amino acids. V shed 5 bases, J shed 12 bases, and the junction held 9 bases outside the gene matches. Germline CDR1 reads SGHVS; CDR2 reads FNYEAQ.

The rearrangement links TRBV9 to TRBJ2-3; D may be TRBD1 (5 bases). The CDR3 has 13 amino acids. The V gene lost 3 bases and the J gene lost 4 bases, with 9 bases spanning the gap. In germline, CDR1 is SGDLS, CDR2 YYNGEE. The CDR3 coding sequence is TGTGCCAGCAGCGAAGGACACCCAGATACGCAGTATTTT. It codes for CASSEGHPDTQYF.

This clonotype was seen more than once but under ten times. The CDR3: CASSTGTWGHMNTEAFF. The CDR3 region has the DNA TGTGCCAGCAGTACCGGGACCTGGGGGCACATGAACACTGAAGCTTTCTTT. The V and J genes are TRBV6-5 and TRBJ1-1; TRBD1 is a possible D gene (6 bases). The CDR3 consists of 17 residues. CDR1 MNHEY and CDR2 SVGAGI come from the germline V gene. V shed 5 bases and J shed 0 bases, with 19 bases lying between them.

This clonotype was picked up a small number of times. Here the CDR3 DNA reads TGCAGTGCTAGCGGAACTAGCGGGACTCCCTACGAGCAGTACTTC. Amino acids: CSASGTSGTPYEQYF. The chain links TRBV20-1 to TRBJ2-7; 10 positions agree with TRBD2. This CDR3 is built from 15 residues. With 3 bases clipped from V and 2 bases from J, the junction kept 7 bases outside the gene matches. Germline CDR1 DFQATT, CDR2 SNEGSKA (reference sequence).

This clonotype was picked up a small number of times. The chain combines TRBV20-1 with TRBJ2-7, with a possible D match to TRBD2 (6 bases). Trimming shortened V by 1 base and J by 4 bases, and 11 bases separated the two germline ends. CDR1 and CDR2 (germline): DFQATT, SNEGSKA (reference sequence). This CDR3 region has 13 residues. The CDR3 is CSARGGGLYEQYF. CDR3 nucleotide sequence: TGCAGTGCTAGAGGTGGGGGGTTGTACGAGCAGTACTTC.

As concerns this clonotype: Just one base apart from a much larger clone, this may be a read error. The J gene is TRBJ2-1, the V gene TRBV11-2; D is uncertain. With 5 bases removed from V and 14 bases from J, the gap between germline ends came to 7 bases. CDR1 is SGHAT, CDR2 FQNNGV, per germline. The CDR3 sequence is 9 residues long. The CDR3 coding sequence is TGTGCCAGCAGCCCCCCTGAGTTCTTC. This codes for CASSPPEFF.

The V gene is TRBV20-1, the J gene TRBJ2-5, with 7 positions matching TRBD2. CDR3 size: 16 residues. With V trimmed by 6 bases and J by 1 base, 14 bases remained unmatched. Germline V lookup: CDR1 DFQATT, CDR2 SNEGSKA (reference sequence). CDR3 DNA sequence: TGCAGTGCAACGCCGGGACTAACGACCGGCCAAGAGACCCAGTACTTC. Residues: CSATPGLTTGQETQYF.

There are a few counts of this clonotype. V is TRBV7-6 and J is TRBJ1-6, with D possibly being TRBD1 (5 bases). This CDR3 region has 15 residues. Germline V gene lookup returns CDR1 SGHVS and CDR2 FNYEAQ. Trimming took 2 bases from V and 8 from J, leaving 13 bases between them. The CDR3 region has the DNA TGTGCCAGCAGCTTAAAGTCAGGGTTCGATTCACCCCTCCACTTT. It encodes CASSLKSGFDSPLHF. Full variable domain (missing parts from reference TRBV7-6 and TRBJ1-6): GAGVSQSPRYKVTKRGQDVALRCDPISGHVSLYWYRQALGQGPEFLTYFNYEAQQDKSGLPNDRFSAERPEGSISTLTIQRTEQRDSAMYRCASSLKSGFDSPLHFGNGTRLTVT.

The chain combines TRBV9 with TRBJ2-2, with D tentatively TRBD2 (6 bases). Germline loops: CDR1 SGDLS, CDR2 YYNGEE. The CDR3 is 15 amino acids. Trimming took 1 base from V and 4 from J, leaving 11 bases between them. The CDR3 nucleotides are TGTGCCAGCAGCGTATCACACGGGGGCACCGGGGAGCTGTTTTTT. Encoded protein: CASSVSHGGTGELFF.

This clonotype turned up a few times. At one boundary the junction diverges from the germline segment, which might be a read error. J is TRBJ2-7 and V is TRBV5-3, with a tentative D call TRBD1 (6 bases). TRBV5-3 is classed as an ORF, of uncertain function. This CDR3 has 15 amino acids. In nucleotides, the CDR3 is TGTGCCAGCAGCTTAGGCTGGGGGCCTAGCTGCGAGCAGTACTTC. It encodes CASSLGWGPSCEQYF.

A few counts support this clonotype. CDR3 protein: CASSLGGQDYEQYF. The CDR3 bases are TGTGCCAGCAGCTTAGGGGGGCAAGACTACGAGCAGTACTTC. The rearrangement uses TRBV11-2 and TRBJ2-7, with D tentatively TRBD1 (6 bases). CDR1 is SGHAT and CDR2 is FQNNGV in the germline V gene. Trimming left V 1 base short and J 3 bases short, with 10 bases between. CDR3 length: 14 amino acids.

This chain links TRBV27 with TRBJ2-3; 9 bases agree with TRBD2. The CDR3 is made up of 17 amino acids. V lost 5 bases to trimming and J lost 2 bases; unmatched junction nucleotides: 11. Looked up from germline, CDR1 is MNHEY and CDR2 is SMNVEV (reference sequence). CDR3 sequence: CASSPSFSGGSTDTQYF. DNA of the CDR3: TGTGCCAGCAGTCCCTCGTTTAGCGGGGGATCCACAGATACGCAGTATTTT.

The chain couples TRBV28 to TRBJ1-3, with D unresolved. CDR1 MDHEN and CDR2 SYDVKM come from the germline V gene. The ends were cut back, 3 bases at V and 4 bases at J, with 10 bases in the middle. The CDR3 runs 14 residues. CDR3 DNA: TGTGCCAGCAGTTTCCTAGGTTCGGGAAACACCATATATTTT. It translates to CASSFLGSGNTIYF.

This clonotype has only a few counts. The chain joins TRBV7-9 to TRBJ1-1; D ambiguous. The CDR3 sequence is 14 residues long. Per germline, CDR1 SEHNR and CDR2 FQNEAQ (reference sequence). Trimming stripped 2 bases from V and 4 bases from J, with 11 bases between. The CDR3 loop reads CASSLPMWGTEAFF. CDR3 DNA: TGTGCCAGCAGCTTACCAATGTGGGGCACTGAAGCTTTCTTT. The variable domain in full, with the rest retrieved from reference TRBV7-9 and TRBJ1-1, is DTGVSQNPRHKITKRGQNVTFRCDPISEHNRLYWYRQTLGQGPEFLTYFQNEAQLEKSRLLSDRFSAERPKGSFSTLEIQRTEQGDSAMYLCASSLPMWGTEAFFGQGTRLTVV.

This clonotype occurred many times. The rearrangement uses TRBV4-2 and TRBJ2-6; a possible D gene is TRBD1 (6 bases). V lost 9 bases, J lost 2 bases, and 8 bases lay in between. CDR3 length equals 13 residues. Germline values: CDR1 LGHNA, CDR2 YNFKEQ. DNA for the CDR3: TGTGCCAGTGGGGGCACTGGGGCCAACGTCCTGACTTTC. Protein product: CASGGTGANVLTF.

This clonotype was detected a few times. V gene TRBV4-1 combines with J gene TRBJ1-6, with unresolved D. CDR3 length equals 12 residues. The V gene lost 1 base and the J gene lost 7 bases, with 2 bases spanning the gap. In germline, CDR1 is MGHRA, CDR2 YSYEKL. The DNA of the CDR3 is TGCGCCAGCAGCCAAGCCAATTCACCCCTCCACTTT. This encodes CASSQANSPLHF.

The V gene is TRBV3-1, the J gene TRBJ1-2; D not certain. The V gene lost 11 bases and the J gene lost 5 bases, with 15 bases spanning the gap. Per the germline V gene, CDR1 is LGHDT and CDR2 is YNNKEL (reference sequence). CDR3 size: 12 residues. CDR3 loop: CAELISAYGYTF. The CDR3 nucleotides read TGTGCCGAACTAATATCAGCTTATGGCTACACCTTC.

This clonotype came up a few times. Sequence at one end of the junction differs from germline and may be a read error. The J gene is TRBJ2-2, the V gene TRBV7-9; D tentatively reads TRBD1 or TRBD2 (5 bases each). The germline V gene has CDR1 SEHNR and CDR2 FQNEAQ (reference sequence). There are 15 residues in the CDR3. As DNA, the CDR3 is TGTGCCAGCAGCTTAAAGTACTCGAACACCGGGGCGCTGTTTTTT. Residues: CASSLKYSNTGALFF. The whole variable domain, remainder taken from reference TRBV7-9 and TRBJ2-2, is DTGVSQNPRHKITKRGQNVTFRCDPISEHNRLYWYRQTLGQGPEFLTYFQNEAQLEKSRLLSDRFSAERPKGSFSTLEIQRTEQGDSAMYLCASSLKYSNTGALFFGEGSRLTVL.

This CDR3 reads CASSQEPSQGTTEKLFF. DNA of the CDR3: TGTGCCAGCAGCCAAGAACCCTCACAGGGGACAACTGAAAAACTGTTTTTT. The chain links TRBV14 to TRBJ1-4; 7 positions match TRBD1. Unmatched junction bases numbered 11, after V lost 0 bases and J lost 7 bases. From germline, CDR1 is SGHDN and CDR2 FVKESK. The CDR3 extends over 17 amino acids.

As concerns this clonotype: A much larger clone differs from this one at a single base, so this may be a read error. The chain has TRBV19 and TRBJ2-4; 10 bases line up with TRBD2. Germline V lookup: CDR1 LNHDA, CDR2 SQIVND (reference sequence). The CDR3 has 18 amino acids. V was pared by 6 bases and J by 0 bases, with 11 bases of the junction left unmatched. The CDR3, as DNA: TGTGCCAGTAGCGGAGGGCCTAGCGGGGGTCTAGCCAAAAACATTCAGTACTTC. Translating gives CASSGGPSGGLAKNIQYF.

This clonotype was seen a handful of times. The chain employs TRBV6-1 and TRBJ2-5; 8 nucleotides align to TRBD1. Per the germline V gene, CDR1 is MNHNS and CDR2 is SASEGT. The CDR3 extends over 18 amino acids. V gave up 5 bases and J gave up 2 bases; unmatched junction bases: 16. The CDR3 is CASSHQGAWSYPQETQYF. For the CDR3, the DNA is TGTGCCAGCAGTCATCAGGGGGCCTGGTCGTACCCACAAGAGACCCAGTACTTC.

The table lists this clonotype with many counts. The rearrangement links TRBV3-1 to TRBJ2-2; D unresolved. The CDR3 is 11 amino acids. Deletions cut 6 bases from V and 3 bases from J, with 2 bases between. In germline, CDR1 is LGHDT, CDR2 YNNKEL (reference sequence). This CDR3 reads CASSYTGELFF. The CDR3, as DNA: TGTGCCAGCAGTTACACCGGGGAGCTGTTTTTT.

The chain couples TRBV27 to TRBJ2-7; the match to TRBD1 covers 9 bases. The J segment lost 2 bases and the V segment lost 6 bases, leaving 2 bases of the junction unmatched. The CDR3 has 13 residues. CDR1 and CDR2 (germline): MNHEY, SMNVEV (reference sequence). CDR3 amino acids: CASSNRGPYEQYF. The CDR3 DNA follows: TGTGCCAGCAGCAACAGGGGGCCCTACGAGCAGTACTTC.

Note on this clonotype: The junction shows a germline mismatch at one end, possibly a read error. The chain recombines TRBV27 with TRBJ2-3; no reliable D call. The CDR3 spans 14 residues. Per the germline V gene, CDR1 is MNHEY and CDR2 is SMNVEV (reference sequence). CDR3: CASGLYTSTDTQYF. CDR3 nucleotides: TGTGCCAGCGGTTTATATACTAGCACAGATACGCAGTATTTT.